This T cell receptor (beta chain) was recorded in a study of cytomegalovirus exposure and HLA in healthy donors. Study information: An early release of data contained 70 million to 95 million unique TCRs, which came from HLA-typed donors. The study placed around 80% of its roughly 430 genotyped donors in the Caucasian-associated ancestry cluster.

Both 60 Vbeta primers and 13 Jbeta primers went into the PCR. This table comes from immunoSEQ multiplex PCR, and its TCRdb copy is limited to in-frame clones, with some not included. The table includes more than 110,000 clones, 65% to 80% detected once. Study findings and constraints: After further analysis at a later stage, 16,951 TCR beta sequences were associated with HLA alleles at 0.05 false discovery rate.

Despite likely unrecorded immune exposures, the donors were nominally healthy at the time of sampling. CDR1 and CDR2 (germline): MNHEY, SMNVEV (reference sequence). The junction had 6 bases not matched to a gene; V was cut back by 5 bases and J by 3 bases. The CDR3 spans 14 residues. Details on this clone: Its target is not known.

The sequenced sample consisted of PBMCs. This clonotype originated in a man under 40 in good health and CMV-seronegative. V is TRBV27 and J is TRBJ2-7; 8 nucleotides match TRBD2. The CDR3 DNA follows: TGTGCCAGCAGTAAAGCGGGAGCCCACTACGAGCAGTACTTC. This gives the protein CASSKAGAHYEQYF.